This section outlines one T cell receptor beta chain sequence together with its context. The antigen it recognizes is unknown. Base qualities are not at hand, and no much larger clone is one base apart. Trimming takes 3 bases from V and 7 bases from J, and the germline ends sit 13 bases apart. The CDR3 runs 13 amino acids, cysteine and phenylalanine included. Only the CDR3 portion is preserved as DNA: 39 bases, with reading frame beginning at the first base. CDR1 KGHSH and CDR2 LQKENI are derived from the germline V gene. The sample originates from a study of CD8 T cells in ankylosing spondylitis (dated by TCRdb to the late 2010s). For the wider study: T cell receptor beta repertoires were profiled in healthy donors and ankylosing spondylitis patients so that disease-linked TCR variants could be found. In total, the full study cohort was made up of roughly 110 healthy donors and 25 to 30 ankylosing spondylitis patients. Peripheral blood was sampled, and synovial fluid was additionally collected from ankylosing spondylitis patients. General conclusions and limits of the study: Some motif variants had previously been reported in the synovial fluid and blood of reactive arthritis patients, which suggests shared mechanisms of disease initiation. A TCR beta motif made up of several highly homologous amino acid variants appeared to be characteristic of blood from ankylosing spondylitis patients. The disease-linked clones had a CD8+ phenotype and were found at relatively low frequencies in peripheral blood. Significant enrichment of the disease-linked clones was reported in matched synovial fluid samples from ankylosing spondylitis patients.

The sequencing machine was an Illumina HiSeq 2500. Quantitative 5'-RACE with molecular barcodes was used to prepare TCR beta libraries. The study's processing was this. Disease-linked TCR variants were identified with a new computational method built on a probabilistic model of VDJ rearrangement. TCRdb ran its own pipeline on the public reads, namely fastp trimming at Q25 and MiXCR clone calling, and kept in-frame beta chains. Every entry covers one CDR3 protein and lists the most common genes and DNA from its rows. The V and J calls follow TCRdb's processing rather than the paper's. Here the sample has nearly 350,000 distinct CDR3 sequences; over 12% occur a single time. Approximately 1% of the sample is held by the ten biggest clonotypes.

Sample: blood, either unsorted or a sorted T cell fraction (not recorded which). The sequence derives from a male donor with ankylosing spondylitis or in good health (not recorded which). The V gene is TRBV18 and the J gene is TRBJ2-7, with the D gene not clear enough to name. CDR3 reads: CASSPRYESEQYF. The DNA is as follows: TGTGCCAGCTCACCTCGATACGAGTCGGAGCAGTACTTC.